These 9 T cell receptor beta chains originate from one sample sequenced in a study of blood T cell repertoires in COVID-19. Sequencing used immunoSEQ multiplex PCR; TCRdb keeps in-frame clones, though not all of them. The repertoire holds approximately 150,000 clones, with roughly 87% as singletons. Input material: PBMCs or T cells enriched from blood (not recorded which). All receptors derive from a woman in her forties who had been exposed to COVID-19.

The sample holds a few counts of this clone. The gene calls are TRBV3-1 (or the pseudogene TRBV3-2) and TRBJ2-2; D call uncertain. Germline assignment: CDR1 LGHDT and CDR2 YNNKEL (reference sequence). This CDR3 is built from 15 residues. V was clipped by 6 bases and J by 3 bases, with 14 bases between them. The CDR3 bases are TGTGCCAGCAGTCTCGGGTACTTCCACACCGGGGAGCTGTTTTTT. It translates to CASSLGYFHTGELFF.

For the CDR3, the DNA is TGCGCCAGCAGCCCGGACAGCAAGAACACTGAAGCTTTCTTT. As protein: CASSPDSKNTEAFF. V gene TRBV5-1 combines with J gene TRBJ1-1; TRBD1 is a possible D gene (6 bases). This CDR3 contains 14 residues. Germline CDR1 is SGHRS and CDR2 is YFSETQ. V lost 4 bases to trimming and J lost 1 base, with 11 bases between them.

The chain couples TRBV4-1 to TRBJ1-1, with D maybe TRBD1 (5 bases). Looked up from germline, CDR1 is MGHRA and CDR2 is YSYEKL. This CDR3 has 17 amino acids. V lost 4 bases, J lost 0 bases, and 18 bases lay in between. CDR3 region: CASSPLRGGDLNTEAFF. The CDR3 region has the DNA TGCGCCAGCAGCCCCCTACGGGGAGGGGATTTGAACACTGAAGCTTTCTTT.

This clone was seen a single time. The chain links TRBV7-9 to TRBJ2-5, with TRBD2 matching over 10 bases. J gave up 5 bases and V 9 bases, and 12 bases lay outside the gene matches. Germline lookup yields CDR1 SEHNR and CDR2 FQNEAQ (reference sequence). CDR3 size: 15 residues. Written as DNA, the CDR3 is TGTGCCAGTTTAAGCACTAGCGGGGACGGGGAGACCCAGTACTTC. Amino acid sequence: CASLSTSGDGETQYF.

The gene calls are TRBV5-5 and TRBJ1-5; 7 bases map to TRBD1. The germline V gene has CDR1 SGHKS and CDR2 YYEKEE (reference sequence). The CDR3 spans 15 residues. The J segment lost 3 bases and the V segment lost 2 bases, leaving 5 bases of the junction unmatched. The CDR3 DNA sequence: TGTGCCAGCAGCTTCCGACAGGGACTCAATCAGCCCCAGCATTTT. This translates into CASSFRQGLNQPQHF.

The chain carries TRBV28 and TRBJ2-1; 8 bases align to TRBD1. Germline assignment: CDR1 MDHEN and CDR2 SYDVKM. Trimming removed 10 bases from V and 8 bases from J; junction bases left unmatched: 10. The CDR3 runs to 13 residues. The CDR3 DNA is TGTGCCACACGGACAGGGCGGGTCGATGAGCAGTTCTTC. This translates into CATRTGRVDEQFF.

The chain joins TRBV7-9 to TRBJ1-3; TRBD1 agrees at 7 bases. The germline CDR1 and CDR2 sequences are SEHNR and FQNEAQ (reference sequence). J lost 0 bases, V lost 8 bases, and 13 bases had no gene match. This CDR3 has 17 residues. CDR3 residues: CASYEGRDRASGNTIYF. As DNA, the CDR3 is TGTGCCAGCTACGAAGGTCGGGACAGAGCCTCTGGAAACACCATATATTTT.

This chain links TRBV10-2 with TRBJ1-2; D is uncertain. Germline values: CDR1 WSHSY, CDR2 SAAADI. CDR3 size: 16 residues. Between the trimmed V and J ends, which lost 0 bases and 4 bases, there was a span of 15 bases. In nucleotides, the CDR3 is TGCGCCAGCAGTGAGTCCGCACTGGGAGGTGTCTATGGCTACACCTTC. Residues: CASSESALGGVYGYTF.

V gene TRBV10-3 combines with J gene TRBJ1-2, with D uncertain. Between the trimmed V and J ends, which lost 7 bases and 2 bases, there was a span of 8 bases. Germline assignment: CDR1 ENHRY and CDR2 SYGVKD. This CDR3 is 12 amino acids long. DNA for the CDR3: TGTGCCATCAATTACGGGAACTATGGCTACACCTTC. This encodes CAINYGNYGYTF.